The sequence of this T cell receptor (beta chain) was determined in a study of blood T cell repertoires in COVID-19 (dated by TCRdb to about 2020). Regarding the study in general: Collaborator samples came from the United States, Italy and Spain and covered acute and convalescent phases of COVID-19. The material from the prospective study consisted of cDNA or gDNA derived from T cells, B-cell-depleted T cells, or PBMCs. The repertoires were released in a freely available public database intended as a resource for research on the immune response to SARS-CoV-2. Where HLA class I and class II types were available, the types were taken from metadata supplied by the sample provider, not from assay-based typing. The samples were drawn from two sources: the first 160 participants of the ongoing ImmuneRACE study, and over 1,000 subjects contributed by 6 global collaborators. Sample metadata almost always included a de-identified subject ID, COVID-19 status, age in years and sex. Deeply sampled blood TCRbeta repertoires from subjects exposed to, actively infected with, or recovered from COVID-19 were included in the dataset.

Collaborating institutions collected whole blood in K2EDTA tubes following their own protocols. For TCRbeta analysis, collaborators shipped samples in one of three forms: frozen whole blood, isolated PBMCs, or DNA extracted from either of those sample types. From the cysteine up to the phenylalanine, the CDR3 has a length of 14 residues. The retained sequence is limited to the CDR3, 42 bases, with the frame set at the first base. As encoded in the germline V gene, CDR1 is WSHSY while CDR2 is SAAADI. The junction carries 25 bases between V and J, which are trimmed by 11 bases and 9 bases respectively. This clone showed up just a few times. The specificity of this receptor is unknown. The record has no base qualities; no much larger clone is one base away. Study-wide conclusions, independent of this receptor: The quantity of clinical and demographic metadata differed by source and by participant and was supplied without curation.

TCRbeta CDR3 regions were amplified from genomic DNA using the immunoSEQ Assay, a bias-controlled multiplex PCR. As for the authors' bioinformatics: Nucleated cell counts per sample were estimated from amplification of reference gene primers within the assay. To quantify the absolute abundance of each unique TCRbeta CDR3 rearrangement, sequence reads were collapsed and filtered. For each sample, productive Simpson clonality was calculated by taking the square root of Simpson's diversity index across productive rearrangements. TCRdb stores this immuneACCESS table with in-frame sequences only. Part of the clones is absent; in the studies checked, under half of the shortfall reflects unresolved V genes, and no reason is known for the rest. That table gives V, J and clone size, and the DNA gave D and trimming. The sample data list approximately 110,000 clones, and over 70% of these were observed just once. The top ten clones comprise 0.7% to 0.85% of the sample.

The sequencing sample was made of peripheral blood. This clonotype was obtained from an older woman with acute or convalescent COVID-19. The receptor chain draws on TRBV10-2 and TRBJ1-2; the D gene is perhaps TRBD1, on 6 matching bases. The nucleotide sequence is TGCGCCTCCGGGGGGGCGGACCATGGAATGAGCTACACCTTC. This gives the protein CASGGADHGMSYTF.